This T cell receptor (beta chain) is drawn from a study of a mutant IDH1 vaccine in newly diagnosed glioma. Clones were sequenced by immunoSEQ multiplex PCR, and TCRdb holds only the in-frame ones, with some missing. This sample has some 35,000 clones, with roughly 79% found just once. This clone appeared a single time. Its antigen is undetermined. Time point given: week 5, during vaccination. A single vaccine dose contained 300 ug of mutant IDH1 20-mer peptide, and topical imiquimod was used with it. The source material was PBMCs, sampled from a glioma patient whose treatment included an IDH1 peptide vaccine. This TCR derives from a man aged 45-65 years with glioma.

The CDR3 DNA follows: TGTGCCAGCAGCCCACAGGGGGCGGGAGAGACCCAGTACTTC. Its protein is CASSPQGAGETQYF. The chain employs TRBV5-6 and TRBJ2-5, with TRBD1 matching over 9 bases. CDR1 is SGHDT, CDR2 YYEEEE, per germline. With 4 bases clipped from V and 4 bases from J, the junction kept 5 bases outside the gene matches. There are 14 residues in the CDR3.